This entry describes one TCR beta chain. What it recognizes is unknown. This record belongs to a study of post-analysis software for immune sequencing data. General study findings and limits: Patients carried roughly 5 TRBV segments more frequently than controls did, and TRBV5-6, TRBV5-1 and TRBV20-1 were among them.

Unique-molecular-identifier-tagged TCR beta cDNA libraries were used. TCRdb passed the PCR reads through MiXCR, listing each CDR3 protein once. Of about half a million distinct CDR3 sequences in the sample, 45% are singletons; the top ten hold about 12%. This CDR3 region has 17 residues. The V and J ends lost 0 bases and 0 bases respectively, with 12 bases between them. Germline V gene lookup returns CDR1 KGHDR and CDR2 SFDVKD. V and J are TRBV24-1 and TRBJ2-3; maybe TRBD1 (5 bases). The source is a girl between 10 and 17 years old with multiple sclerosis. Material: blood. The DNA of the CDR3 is TGTGCCACCAGTGATTTGAGGGCAAGGGGAAGCACAGATACGCAGTATTTT. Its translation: CATSDLRARGSTDTQYF.